The 32 T cell receptor beta chains reported below all come from one sample, sequenced in a study of blood T cells in healthy people across ages. A sample-barcoded 5' primer and a J-beta primer mix were used in a second PCR of roughly 7 to 12 cycles. TCRdb used MiXCR to reprocess the 5' RACE reads, holding one entry per CDR3 protein. Of about 730,000 distinct CDR3 sequences listed, around 40% are singletons. Source material: blood. The receptors originated from a woman in her sixties in good health.

The CDR3 here is CASSPLTGDTPLHF. The CDR3 nucleotides are TGTGCCAGCAGCCCTTTGACAGGGGATACGCCCCTCCACTTT. This chain joins TRBV7-9 and TRBJ1-6; 8 positions agree with TRBD1. V was pared by 5 bases and J by 13 bases, with 10 bases of the junction left unmatched. The germline gives CDR1 SEHNR, CDR2 FQNEAQ (reference sequence). The CDR3 extends over 14 amino acids.

This clonotype was counted at least ten times. The genes are TRBV29-1 and TRBJ2-3; 13 nucleotides align to TRBD2. J was trimmed by 4 bases and V by 4 bases; bases with no gene match: 5. The CDR3 is 15 amino acids. Germline loops: CDR1 SQVTM, CDR2 ANQGSEA. CDR3 bases: TGCAGCGTTGTAGAAGGACTAGCGGGAGCAGATACGCAGTATTTT. Translation gives CSVVEGLAGADTQYF.

The chain couples TRBV12-3 or TRBV12-4 to TRBJ2-1; TRBD2 might be the D (5 bases). V dropped 7 bases and J dropped 8 bases, with 9 bases sitting between them. The CDR3 extends over 11 amino acids. The CDR3 here is CASKKRDEQFF. The CDR3 region has the DNA TGTGCCAGCAAAAAGAGGGATGAGCAGTTCTTC.

This clonotype was seen a handful of times. This sequence joins TRBV7-3 and TRBJ2-6; a weak D match, TRBD1 (6 bases). Germline V gene lookup returns CDR1 SGHTA and CDR2 FQGTGA. The CDR3 is 15 residues long. V dropped 5 bases and J dropped 4 bases, with 12 bases sitting between them. CDR3 region: CASSATGTGANVLTF. For the CDR3, the DNA is TGTGCCAGCAGCGCTACAGGGACCGGGGCCAACGTCCTGACTTTC. The full variable domain, completed using reference TRBV7-3 and TRBJ2-6, is GAGVSQTPSNKVTEKGKYVELRCDPISGHTALYWYRQSLGQGPEFLIYFQGTGAADDSGLPNDRFFAVRPEGSVSTLKIQRTERGDSAVYLCASSATGTGANVLTFGAGSRLTVL.

This rearrangement joins TRBV20-1 to TRBJ2-5, with TRBD2 identical over 12 bases. The V and J ends lost 3 bases and 2 bases, in that order; junction bases with no gene match: 4. CDR1 is DFQATT, CDR2 SNEGSKA, per germline (reference sequence). CDR3 length: 15 residues. The CDR3 protein is CSASGLAGLQETQYF. For the CDR3, the DNA is TGCAGTGCTAGCGGACTAGCGGGGCTACAAGAGACCCAGTACTTC.

CDR3 bases: TGCAGTGCCAGAATTTATGAGCAGTTCTTC. Protein sequence: CSARIYEQFF. The chain uses TRBV20-1 and TRBJ2-1; no clear D gene. With 6 bases removed from V and 8 bases from J, the gap between germline ends came to 8 bases. The CDR3 loop spans 10 amino acids. Germline V gives CDR1 DFQATT, CDR2 SNEGSKA (reference sequence).

To note about this clonotype: One junction end disagrees with the germline gene, perhaps due to a read error. CDR3 loop: CASSVDTGAAYEQYF. CDR3 nucleotide sequence: TGTGCCAGCAGCGTAGATACAGGGGCGGCCTATGAGCAGTACTTC. The V gene is TRBV9, the J gene TRBJ2-7; 7 positions agree with TRBD1. CDR3 length: 15 amino acids. Germline lookup yields CDR1 SGDLS and CDR2 YYNGEE.

This sequence joins TRBV9 and TRBJ2-1, with D possibly being TRBD1 or TRBD2 (6 bases each). Germline V gene sequence: CDR1 SGDLS, CDR2 YYNGEE. The CDR3 extends over 16 amino acids. Deletions cut 3 bases from V and 7 bases from J, with 20 bases between. The CDR3 loop reads CASSAGAGSGPNEQFF. The CDR3, as DNA: TGTGCCAGCAGCGCGGGGGCTGGTAGCGGACCGAATGAGCAGTTCTTC.

The V and J genes are TRBV7-2 and TRBJ1-3, with D unclear. The germline V gene has CDR1 SGHTA and CDR2 FQGNSA. The CDR3 spans 15 residues. Trimming shortened V by 5 bases and J by 0 bases, and 11 bases separated the two germline ends. The DNA for the CDR3 is TGTGCCAGCAGCCCCAACCCGAACTCTGGAAACACCATATATTTT. Its translation is CASSPNPNSGNTIYF.

This clonotype was seen only once. The CDR3 is CASSQAPSGVNNEQYF. CDR3 nucleotides: TGCGCCAGCAGCCAAGCGCCTAGCGGGGTTAACAATGAGCAGTACTTC. The V gene is TRBV4-3, the J gene TRBJ2-5; 9 bases line up with TRBD2. Per germline, CDR1 LGHNA and CDR2 YSLEER. The CDR3 sequence is 16 residues long. Unmatched junction bases numbered 14, after V lost 1 base and J lost 11 bases.

The rearrangement uses TRBV27 and TRBJ2-2; D uncertain. The V end lost 3 bases, the J end lost 3 bases, and 8 bases lay between the germline ends. CDR1 is MNHEY, CDR2 SMNVEV, per germline (reference sequence). The CDR3 has 14 amino acids. CDR3 amino acids: CASSFLYDTGELFF. CDR3 nucleotides: TGTGCCAGCAGTTTTCTATACGACACCGGGGAGCTGTTTTTT.

The chain carries TRBV9 and TRBJ2-7, with D uncertain. The CDR3 sequence is 14 residues long. Germline assignment: CDR1 SGDLS and CDR2 YYNGEE. The V gene lost 0 bases and the J gene lost 1 base, with 8 bases spanning the gap. CDR3 region: CASSVVSSSYEQYF. The CDR3 nucleotides are TGTGCCAGCAGCGTAGTTAGCAGTTCCTACGAGCAGTACTTC.

The chain has TRBV28 and TRBJ2-7; D gene uncertain. CDR3 length: 13 amino acids. V lost 7 bases, J lost 7 bases, and 17 bases lay in between. The germline V gene encodes CDR1 MDHEN and CDR2 SYDVKM. CDR3 loop: CASKKIAPGEQYF. Here the CDR3 DNA reads TGTGCCAGCAAGAAAATCGCGCCGGGTGAGCAGTACTTC. Filled out from reference TRBV28 and TRBJ2-7, the complete variable domain reads DVKVTQSSRYLVKRTGEKVFLECVQDMDHENMFWYRQDPGLGLRLIYFSYDVKMKEKGDIPEGYSVSREKKERFSLILESASTNQTSMYLCASKKIAPGEQYFGPGTRLTVT.

The chain has TRBV28 and TRBJ2-5; 8 positions agree with TRBD2. The V gene end was trimmed by 4 bases and the J gene end by 2 bases; junction bases not matched to a gene: 6. Germline loops: CDR1 MDHEN, CDR2 SYDVKM. The CDR3 loop spans 15 amino acids. The DNA for the CDR3 is TGTGCCAGCAGTTGGGGCGGGGGGTCGCAAGAGACCCAGTACTTC. Translation: CASSWGGGSQETQYF.

On this clonotype: An end of the junction differs from the germline gene, which may be a read error. This chain uses TRBV6-6 with TRBJ2-5, with unresolved D. Germline CDR1 is MNHNY and CDR2 is SVGAGI (reference sequence). CDR3 length: 12 amino acids. The CDR3 sequence: CDSSQEQETQYF. The CDR3 DNA reads as TGTGACAGCAGTCAGGAGCAAGAGACCCAGTACTTC.

In this sample, this clonotype turned up a few times. This sequence joins TRBV5-1 and TRBJ2-1, with a tentative D call TRBD1 (6 bases). Between the trimmed V and J ends, which lost 3 bases and 8 bases, there was a span of 12 bases. CDR1 is SGHRS and CDR2 is YFSETQ in the germline V gene. There are 13 residues in the CDR3. The CDR3 is CASSSQGFDEQFF. CDR3 coding DNA: TGCGCCAGCAGCTCACAGGGATTTGATGAGCAGTTCTTC.

This clonotype was seen only a few times. The V and J genes are TRBV28 and TRBJ2-7; D is perhaps TRBD1 (7 bases). Deletions cut 7 bases from V and 0 bases from J, with 16 bases between. CDR3 length: 15 amino acids. Germline V gene lookup returns CDR1 MDHEN and CDR2 SYDVKM. CDR3 loop: CASNIRGRSSYEQYF. The CDR3 DNA reads TGTGCCAGCAACATCAGGGGGAGGAGCTCCTACGAGCAGTACTTC. The entire variable domain, with the rest obtained from reference TRBV28 and TRBJ2-7, is as follows: DVKVTQSSRYLVKRTGEKVFLECVQDMDHENMFWYRQDPGLGLRLIYFSYDVKMKEKGDIPEGYSVSREKKERFSLILESASTNQTSMYLCASNIRGRSSYEQYFGPGTRLTVT.

The chain uses TRBV28 and TRBJ1-4; 8 bases align to TRBD1. Trimming cost V 3 bases and J 8 bases; bases outside gene matches: 5. Germline values: CDR1 MDHEN, CDR2 SYDVKM. The CDR3 spans 14 residues. The DNA of the CDR3 is TGTGCCAGCAGTTTCAGGGGGCTGGACGAAAAACTGTTTTTT. Its translation is CASSFRGLDEKLFF.

The chain carries TRBV14 and TRBJ2-3; D is uncertain. CDR3 length: 15 residues. Per the germline V gene, CDR1 is SGHDN and CDR2 is FVKESK. V shed 1 base and J shed 2 bases, with 10 bases lying between them. CDR3 coding DNA: TGTGCCAGCAGCCAAGTCGGCGGTCCCACAGATACGCAGTATTTT. It is translated as CASSQVGGPTDTQYF.

This clonotype was seen more than once but under ten times. This CDR3 reads CASSPYSGGYNEQFF. The CDR3, as DNA: TGTGCCAGCAGTCCGTACAGCGGGGGGTACAATGAGCAGTTCTTC. The chain has TRBV12-3 or TRBV12-4 and TRBJ2-1, with 9 bases identical to TRBD2. V lost 5 bases, J lost 4 bases, and 6 bases stayed unmatched. The CDR3 runs 15 residues.

V is TRBV30 and J is TRBJ2-1, with D possibly being TRBD2 (6 bases). Germline CDR1 is GTSNPN and CDR2 is SVGIG (reference sequence). The CDR3 totals 12 residues. The V end lost 3 bases, the J end lost 4 bases, and 7 bases lay between the germline ends. The CDR3 nucleotides read TGTGCCTGGAGGGGGGGATACAATGAGCAGTTCTTC. Protein sequence: CAWRGGYNEQFF.

The chain combines TRBV2 with TRBJ1-1; D may be TRBD1 (5 bases). There are 16 residues in the CDR3. Trimming removed 0 bases at V and 12 bases at J, with 23 bases between. Germline lookup yields CDR1 SNHLY and CDR2 FYNNEI. The chain's CDR3 is CASSEAGGSGTLTTFF. CDR3 DNA: TGTGCCAGCAGTGAAGCGGGGGGAAGCGGGACCCTTACAACTTTCTTT.

In its sample, this clonotype was seen a few times. The V call is TRBV18, the J call TRBJ2-1, with D tentatively TRBD2 (5 bases). Per germline, CDR1 KGHSH and CDR2 LQKENI. The CDR3 runs 12 residues. V lost 3 bases and J lost 8, with 8 bases in between. The CDR3: CASSPLADEQFF. In nucleotides, the CDR3 is TGTGCCAGCTCACCTCTAGCAGATGAGCAGTTCTTC.

The chain links TRBV11-2 to TRBJ2-3; D unresolved. This CDR3 has 16 amino acids. V gave up 2 bases and J gave up 0 bases, with 12 bases separating them. Germline V gene lookup returns CDR1 SGHAT and CDR2 FQNNGV. The CDR3 bases are TGTGCCAGCAGCTTAATCCTTGGCGGTAGCACAGATACGCAGTATTTT. It specifies CASSLILGGSTDTQYF.

This clonotype was detected ten times or more. V is TRBV12-3 or TRBV12-4 and J is TRBJ2-5; 11 bases are shared with TRBD1. CDR3 size: 14 residues. V was clipped by 6 bases and J by 9 bases; unmatched bases: 9. CDR3 sequence reads: CASRLPGQGGSQYF. The CDR3, as DNA: TGTGCCAGCAGACTACCGGGACAGGGGGGGTCCCAGTACTTC.

This chain connects TRBV6-5 to TRBJ2-1, with 10 nucleotides matching TRBD2. The CDR3 totals 14 residues. V shed 7 bases, J shed 8 bases, and the junction held 8 bases outside the gene matches. Germline V gives CDR1 MNHEY, CDR2 SVGAGI. CDR3 protein: CASIRAGGEHEQFF. The CDR3 DNA sequence: TGTGCCAGCATCAGAGCGGGAGGGGAACATGAGCAGTTCTTC.

There are many counts of this clonotype. The rearrangement joins TRBV6-5 to TRBJ2-7; perhaps TRBD1 as D (6 bases). This CDR3 region has 13 residues. V was pared by 8 bases and J by 6 bases, with 17 bases between. Looked up from germline, CDR1 is MNHEY and CDR2 is SVGAGI. Here the CDR3 reads CASQGLVAGEQYF. CDR3 DNA sequence: TGTGCCAGCCAGGGGCTAGTCGCCGGCGAGCAGTACTTC.

The gene calls are TRBV12-3 or TRBV12-4 and TRBJ1-2; 8 bases fit TRBD1. This CDR3 is 14 amino acids long. V was clipped by 3 bases and J by 7 bases; unmatched bases: 7. For the CDR3, the DNA is TGTGCCAGCAGTTTTAGGGCAGGGGGCACTGGCTACACCTTC. This gives the protein CASSFRAGGTGYTF.

This chain joins TRBV11-2 and TRBJ1-6; D remains ambiguous. From germline, CDR1 is SGHAT and CDR2 FQNNGV. Between the trimmed V and J ends, which lost 0 bases and 0 bases, there was a span of 9 bases. This CDR3 comprises 17 residues. CDR3 in DNA: TGTGCCAGCAGCTTAGAAAGGGCAGGCTCCTATAATTCACCCCTCCACTTT. It yields the protein CASSLERAGSYNSPLHF. Combining the CDR3 with reference TRBV11-2 and TRBJ1-6 gives the whole variable domain EAGVAQSPRYKIIEKRQSVAFWCNPISGHATLYWYQQILGQGPKLLIQFQNNGVVDDSQLPKDRFSAERLKGVDSTLKIQPAKLEDSAVYLCASSLERAGSYNSPLHFGNGTRLTVT.

The chain is built from TRBV30 and TRBJ2-3, with 14 bases aligning to TRBD2. After removal of 3 bases from V and 1 base from J, the junction contained 6 bases not matched to a gene. Germline CDR1 and CDR2: GTSNPN and SVGIG (reference sequence). The CDR3 runs to 17 residues. The CDR3 spells CAWRWGLAGAGTDTQYF. CDR3 DNA sequence: TGTGCCTGGAGGTGGGGACTAGCGGGAGCCGGCACAGATACGCAGTATTTT.

This clonotype was seen a handful of times. The V call is TRBV20-1, the J call TRBJ2-3, with TRBD2 matching 8 bases. Germline-derived CDR1 and CDR2 are DFQATT and SNEGSKA (reference sequence). The CDR3 totals 15 residues. Trimming removed 2 bases from V and 3 bases from J; junction bases left unmatched: 7. CDR3 region: CSARPRLAFTDTQYF. CDR3 coding DNA: TGCAGTGCTAGACCAAGACTAGCGTTTACAGATACGCAGTATTTT.

The gene calls are TRBV20-1 and TRBJ1-2; possibly TRBD1 for D (5 bases). The CDR3 sequence is 13 residues long. Trimming shortened V by 3 bases and J by 0 bases, and 8 bases separated the two germline ends. CDR1 is DFQATT and CDR2 is SNEGSKA in the germline V gene (reference sequence). DNA for the CDR3: TGCAGTGCTAGGGACATTACTAACTATGGCTACACCTTC. Amino acid sequence: CSARDITNYGYTF.